The 23 T cell receptor beta chains in this list originate from one sample, sequenced in a study of memory CD4+ T cells and cytomegalovirus serostatus. The sort gate was single viable CD3+CD4+CD8-CD45RO+ cells for memory CD4+ T cells. Produced via immunoSEQ multiplex PCR; TCRdb's table is partial and in-frame only. This sample carries some 57,000 clones, around 85% of them seen once, and the ten largest clones take approximately 0.82%. The sequenced material came from memory CD4+ T cells from blood. These receptors all come from an adult in good health and CMV-seronegative.

The CDR3 coding sequence is TGTGCCAGCAGGGGGACAGGGCTGGGCTACACCTTC. This gives the protein CASRGTGLGYTF. This chain connects TRBV7-9 to TRBJ1-2, with 9 nucleotides matching TRBD1. The CDR3 totals 12 residues. CDR1 and CDR2 (germline): SEHNR, FQNEAQ (reference sequence). Trimming removed 6 bases from V and 8 bases from J; junction bases left unmatched: 4.

V is TRBV19 and J is TRBJ1-2; D gene unclear. CDR3 length: 16 amino acids. Germline V gives CDR1 LNHDA, CDR2 SQIVND (reference sequence). Between the trimmed V and J ends, which lost 4 bases and 4 bases, there was a span of 19 bases. The CDR3 DNA sequence: TGTGCCAGTAGTACCACGCCAGGTTCGGGGAGCTATGGCTACACCTTC. It translates to CASSTTPGSGSYGYTF.

The chain carries TRBV5-5 and TRBJ1-4; 7 bases match TRBD1. The CDR3 runs 15 residues. The junction had 6 bases not matched to a gene; V was cut back by 4 bases and J by 3 bases. CDR1 is SGHKS and CDR2 is YYEKEE in the germline V gene (reference sequence). The CDR3 DNA is TGTGCCAGCAGCAAAGGGGGCGACGCTAATGAAAAACTGTTTTTT. Translated: CASSKGGDANEKLFF.

This chain's CDR3 is CAIGTPLSYEQYF. The CDR3 DNA sequence: TGTGCCATCGGGACACCCCTCTCCTACGAGCAGTACTTC. The rearrangement links TRBV15 to TRBJ2-7, with a weak D call TRBD1 (6 bases). CDR1 and CDR2 from the germline V gene are LNHNV and YYDKDF (reference sequence). Between the trimmed V and J ends, which lost 10 bases and 0 bases, there was a span of 13 bases. This CDR3 has 13 residues.

This chain uses TRBV5-6 with TRBJ2-7; 9 bases fit TRBD1. CDR1 is SGHDT, CDR2 YYEEEE, per germline. The CDR3 sequence is 14 residues long. Unmatched junction bases numbered 1, after V lost 3 bases and J lost 0 bases. CDR3 residues: CASSWDRVSYEQYF. CDR3 in DNA: TGTGCCAGCAGCTGGGACAGGGTCTCCTACGAGCAGTACTTC.

J is TRBJ2-5 and V is TRBV7-9; a weak D match, TRBD1 (5 bases). Trimming took 6 bases from V and 4 from J, leaving 18 bases between them. The CDR3 has 15 residues. Germline values: CDR1 SEHNR, CDR2 FQNEAQ (reference sequence). Written as DNA, the CDR3 is TGTGCCAGCAGACCTTCCTTCAGGGTAGGAGAGACCCAGTACTTC. Translation gives CASRPSFRVGETQYF.

This chain links TRBV5-8 with TRBJ2-1; 9 bases map to TRBD1. The CDR3 loop spans 13 amino acids. V dropped 4 bases and J dropped 9; count of bases not matched to a gene: 5. Germline CDR1 reads SGHTS; CDR2 reads YDEGEE. DNA for the CDR3: TGTGCCAGCAGCGGGGGGACAGGGAGTGAGCAGTTCTTC. It specifies CASSGGTGSEQFF. Based on the CDR3 plus reference TRBV5-8 and TRBJ2-1, the full variable domain is EAGVTQSPTHLIKTRGQQATLRCSPISGHTSVYWYQQALGLGLQFLLWYDEGEERNRGNFPPRFSGRQFPNYSSELNVNALELEDSALYLCASSGGTGSEQFFGPGTRLTVL.

J is TRBJ1-5 and V is TRBV27; D is unclear. Germline CDR1 MNHEY, CDR2 SMNVEV (reference sequence). The CDR3 covers 13 residues. Between the trimmed V and J ends, which lost 5 bases and 3 bases, there was a span of 8 bases. Here the CDR3 DNA reads TGTGCCAGCAGTATCCGGGACAATCAGCCCCAGCATTTT. As protein: CASSIRDNQPQHF.

The rearrangement links TRBV18 to TRBJ2-7; D gene uncertain. Trimming removed 8 bases from V and 4 bases from J, with 18 bases in between. Germline CDR1 KGHSH, CDR2 LQKENI. This CDR3 is 14 amino acids long. DNA for the CDR3: TGTGCCAGCACCCCAGGCAACAGCCAGTACGAGCAGTACTTC. Its translation is CASTPGNSQYEQYF.

This clone was detected only once. The chain is built from TRBV6-1 and TRBJ1-5, with D possibly TRBD1 on 6 matching bases. Germline V gives CDR1 MNHNS, CDR2 SASEGT. This CDR3 has 17 residues. Trimming stripped 1 base from V and 3 bases from J, with 16 bases between. The CDR3 spells CASSEVTGPRTNQPQHF. The DNA for the CDR3 is TGTGCCAGCAGTGAAGTCACAGGGCCCAGGACCAATCAGCCCCAGCATTTT.

This clone was picked up one time. The V call is TRBV2, the J call TRBJ1-3; TRBD1 matches at 7 bases. The CDR3 has 15 residues. The germline V gene has CDR1 SNHLY and CDR2 FYNNEI. V was clipped by 5 bases and J by 0 bases; unmatched bases: 4. The CDR3 sequence is CASSSDRASGNTIYF. CDR3 nucleotide sequence: TGTGCCAGCAGTTCAGACAGGGCCTCTGGAAACACCATATATTTT.

The chain has TRBV29-1 and TRBJ2-2; D is perhaps TRBD1 (6 bases). This CDR3 is built from 16 residues. Germline CDR1 reads SQVTM; CDR2 reads ANQGSEA. V was cut by 7 bases and J by 1 base, with 19 bases left in between. CDR3 in amino acids: CSGIGVIGGNTGELFF. CDR3 in DNA: TGCAGCGGGATAGGGGTCATAGGGGGGAACACCGGGGAGCTGTTTTTT.

This clone appeared once. This chain links TRBV2 with TRBJ1-6, with a tentative D call TRBD1 (6 bases). Germline values: CDR1 SNHLY, CDR2 FYNNEI. There are 16 residues in the CDR3. V lost 4 bases to trimming and J lost 0 bases, with 10 bases between them. DNA for the CDR3: TGTGCCAGCAGTGGGGGGGGCAGCTCCTATAATTCACCCCTCCACTTT. It translates to CASSGGGSSYNSPLHF.

The chain joins TRBV7-8 to TRBJ2-4, with D unclear. Germline V CDR1 and CDR2: SGHVS, FQNEAQ. The CDR3 length is 14 residues. V shed 3 bases and J shed 1 base, with 7 bases lying between them. CDR3 sequence (DNA): TGTGCCAGCAGCTTGGAAGGGGCCAAAAACATTCAGTACTTC. This encodes CASSLEGAKNIQYF. Filled out from reference TRBV7-8 and TRBJ2-4, the complete variable domain reads GAGVSQSPRYKVAKRGQDVALRCDPISGHVSLFWYQQALGQGPEFLTYFQNEAQLDKSGLPSDRFFAERPEGSVSTLKIQRTQQEDSAVYLCASSLEGAKNIQYFGAGTRLSVL.

The J gene is TRBJ1-2, the V gene TRBV7-2, with TRBD1 as a possible D gene (5 bases). V gave up 5 bases and J gave up 4 bases, with 17 bases separating them. The length of the CDR3 is 15 residues. Germline V gene lookup returns CDR1 SGHTA and CDR2 FQGNSA. CDR3 amino acids: CASSPPGRGGYGYTF. In DNA, the CDR3 is TGTGCCAGCAGCCCACCCGGACGGGGGGGCTATGGCTACACCTTC.

This clone was seen only once. The V gene is TRBV5-1, the J gene TRBJ2-5, with 7 nucleotides matching TRBD2. Germline CDR1 and CDR2: SGHRS and YFSETQ. Trimming at V came to 4 bases and at J to 5 bases, leaving 14 bases not matched to a gene. The CDR3 extends over 16 amino acids. The CDR3, as DNA: TGCGCCAGCAGCCCCACCCGCCTGGCGGGAGACGAGACCCAGTACTTC. Translation: CASSPTRLAGDETQYF.

The chain has TRBV9 and TRBJ2-5; D ambiguous. V shed 0 bases and J shed 1 base, with 4 bases lying between them. Per germline, CDR1 SGDLS and CDR2 YYNGEE. This CDR3 is 13 amino acids long. The CDR3 protein is CASSVGLQETQYF. The CDR3 DNA sequence: TGTGCCAGCAGCGTAGGACTCCAAGAGACCCAGTACTTC.

The J gene is TRBJ1-6, the V gene TRBV15; D is uncertain. The CDR3 is 13 amino acids. Germline V CDR1 and CDR2: LNHNV, YYDKDF (reference sequence). Trimming pared 0 bases from V and 10 bases from J, leaving 7 bases between. The chain's CDR3 is CATSRDTASPLHF. DNA of the CDR3: TGTGCCACCAGCAGAGATACAGCGTCACCCCTCCACTTT. Supplemented by reference TRBV15 and TRBJ1-6, the full variable domain reads DAMVIQNPRYQVTQFGKPVTLSCSQTLNHNVMYWYQQKSSQAPKLLFHYYDKDFNNEADTPDNFQSRRPNTSFCFLDIRSPGLGDTAMYLCATSRDTASPLHFGNGTRLTVT.

This clone was recorded a few times. The chain combines TRBV14 with TRBJ1-1, with D tentatively TRBD1 (5 bases). The length of the CDR3 is 13 residues. Germline-derived CDR1 and CDR2 are SGHDN and FVKESK. Trimming stripped 3 bases from V and 5 bases from J, with 10 bases between. This CDR3 reads CASSQTAGTEAFF. The CDR3 bases are TGTGCCAGCAGCCAGACGGCAGGGACTGAAGCTTTCTTT. Looking up the rest from reference TRBV14 and TRBJ1-1 gives the full variable domain: EAGVTQFPSHSVIEKGQTVTLRCDPISGHDNLYWYRRVMGKEIKFLLHFVKESKQDESGMPNNRFLAERTGGTYSTLKVQPAELEDSGVYFCASSQTAGTEAFFGQGTRLTVV.

In this sample, this clone turned up a few times. V usage is TRBV6-6 and J usage is TRBJ1-3; 7 bases line up with TRBD1. Germline V gene data show CDR1 as MNHNY and CDR2 as SVGAGI (reference sequence). V lost 6 bases, J lost 1 base, and 6 bases stayed unmatched. The CDR3 covers 15 residues. CDR3 DNA: TGTGCCAGCAGCCTAGGGGGCGGTTCTGGAAACACCATATATTTT. Translated, it gives CASSLGGGSGNTIYF.

The gene calls are TRBV2 and TRBJ1-4, with unresolved D. Per germline, CDR1 SNHLY and CDR2 FYNNEI. The V end lost 4 bases, the J end lost 7 bases, and 13 bases lay between the germline ends. The CDR3 is 14 residues long. For the CDR3, the DNA is TGTGCCAGCAGTGTATCCCAGTGGGCTGAAAAACTGTTTTTT. Amino acids: CASSVSQWAEKLFF.

The chain combines TRBV2 with TRBJ1-6; 7 bases map to TRBD1. The CDR3 has 15 amino acids. Germline loops: CDR1 SNHLY, CDR2 FYNNEI. J was trimmed by 4 bases and V by 5 bases; bases with no gene match: 5. CDR3 DNA: TGTGCCAGCAGTTTCGGGACAGATTATAATTCACCCCTCCACTTT. Protein product: CASSFGTDYNSPLHF.

The V call is TRBV6-4, the J call TRBJ2-5; 7 bases fit TRBD2. J gave up 5 bases and V 8 bases, and 5 bases lay outside the gene matches. The CDR3 is 12 amino acids. The germline V gene encodes CDR1 MRHNA and CDR2 SNTAGT. CDR3 sequence reads: CASPDGGETQYF. The CDR3 region has the DNA TGTGCCAGCCCCGACGGGGGGGAGACCCAGTACTTC.